One sample yielded the 21 T cell receptor beta chains listed below, sequenced in a study of cytomegalovirus exposure and HLA in healthy donors. Measured with immunoSEQ multiplex PCR; TCRdb has only the in-frame clones, and not every one. The sample holds some 86,000 clones; roughly 93% are singletons and the top ten take 3.6%. Sequenced sample: PBMCs. The receptor set was obtained from a woman between 25 and 40 years old in good health and CMV-seronegative.

The chain links TRBV28 to TRBJ1-2, with no clear D. The CDR3 is made up of 15 amino acids. V dropped 5 bases and J dropped 4 bases, with 17 bases sitting between them. Germline V lookup: CDR1 MDHEN, CDR2 SYDVKM. The CDR3 sequence is CASSPMAPQFYGYTF. The CDR3 nucleotides are TGTGCCAGCAGTCCCATGGCTCCCCAATTCTATGGCTACACCTTC.

Comments on this clone: This likely comes from a read error, as the CDR3 has no conserved phenylalanine or tryptophan at its end. No DNA is shown, since the ends of the CDR3 on it are uncertain; the CDR3 is the one TCRdb lists. The rearrangement uses TRBV27 and TRBJ1-1; no DNA check was done on the table's D call, TRBD1. From germline, CDR1 is MNHEY and CDR2 SMNVEV (reference sequence). The CDR3 has 10 residues if both end residues are counted. This chain's CDR3 is CASSRLTYRI.

V gene TRBV5-5 combines with J gene TRBJ2-5; no definite D call. The CDR3 runs 14 residues. With 0 bases removed from V and 7 bases from J, the gap between germline ends came to 13 bases. Germline V gene sequence: CDR1 SGHKS, CDR2 YYEKEE (reference sequence). The CDR3 DNA is TGTGCCAGCAGCTTGGCCTCTCAATCCGGGACCCAGTACTTC. Its protein is CASSLASQSGTQYF. Full variable domain (rest looked up from reference TRBV5-5 and TRBJ2-5): DAGVTQSPTHLIKTRGQQVTLRCSPISGHKSVSWYQQVLGQGPQFIFQYYEKEERGRGNFPDRFSARQFPNYSSELNVNALLLGDSALYLCASSLASQSGTQYFGPGTRLLVL.

The chain uses TRBV6-5 and TRBJ2-1; 10 positions agree with TRBD2. The CDR3 loop spans 15 amino acids. V lost 11 bases to trimming and J lost 4 bases; unmatched junction nucleotides: 11. The germline V gene has CDR1 MNHEY and CDR2 SVGAGI. Written as DNA, the CDR3 is TGTGCCTCCCGGGAAGCGGGAGGGGGGTACAATGAGCAGTTCTTC. Protein: CASREAGGGYNEQFF.

The rearrangement uses TRBV2 and TRBJ1-1, with 8 bases that match TRBD1. Germline V CDR1 and CDR2: SNHLY, FYNNEI. The CDR3 length is 13 residues. The V segment lost 2 bases and the J segment 10 bases; nucleotides outside the gene matches: 6. DNA for the CDR3: TGTGCCAGCAGTGAAACAGGGGGGACGGGAGCTTTCTTT. Protein: CASSETGGTGAFF.

CDR3 protein: CASSLSGSNYEQYF. DNA for the CDR3: TGTGCCAGCAGCCTTAGCGGGAGTAACTACGAGCAGTACTTC. V is TRBV9 and J is TRBJ2-7, with TRBD2 matching over 9 bases. The germline V gene has CDR1 SGDLS and CDR2 YYNGEE. V lost 4 bases to trimming and J lost 3 bases; unmatched junction nucleotides: 5. This CDR3 is built from 14 residues. The full variable domain, with the rest looked up from reference TRBV9 and TRBJ2-7, is DSGVTQTPKHLITATGQRVTLRCSPRSGDLSVYWYQQSLDQGLQFLIQYYNGEERAKGNILERFSAQQFPDLHSELNLSSLELGDSALYFCASSLSGSNYEQYFGPGTRLTVT.

The chain links TRBV29-1 to TRBJ1-3; D is perhaps TRBD1 (6 bases). The germline V gene has CDR1 SQVTM and CDR2 ANQGSEA. The CDR3 covers 15 residues. Trimming removed 1 base at V and 1 base at J, with 11 bases between. The CDR3 nucleotides are TGCAGCGTTGAAGCCACGACAGGTTCTGGAAACACCATATATTTT. Residues: CSVEATTGSGNTIYF.

This rearrangement joins TRBV5-8 to TRBJ2-1; 8 bases fit TRBD2. V lost 0 bases, J lost 4 bases, and 6 bases stayed unmatched. The CDR3 covers 16 residues. Germline V gene data show CDR1 as SGHTS and CDR2 as YDEGEE. The CDR3 loop reads CASSLGRGGNYNEQFF. CDR3 sequence (DNA): TGTGCCAGCAGCTTGGGTCGCGGGGGGAATTACAATGAGCAGTTCTTC.

This chain links TRBV23-1 with TRBJ2-3; D ambiguous. TRBV23-1 is an ORF for which the function is uncertain. The V and J ends lost 0 bases and 1 base respectively, with 23 bases between them. The CDR3 has 20 amino acids. Here the CDR3 DNA reads TGCGCCAGCAGTCAATCGCGCCGTAACGCTCTGGCGGCCTGCACAGATACGCAGTATTTT. Amino acid sequence: CASSQSRRNALAACTDTQYF.

This chain links TRBV7-3 with TRBJ2-2; no clear D. Trimming removed 4 bases from V and 5 bases from J, with 8 bases in between. Germline CDR1 and CDR2: SGHTA and FQGTGA. This CDR3 has 13 amino acids. CDR3 protein: CASSSYQTGELFF. The DNA of the CDR3 is TGTGCCAGCAGCTCATATCAGACCGGGGAGCTGTTTTTT.

The chain is built from TRBV18 and TRBJ2-2, with unresolved D. Trimming took 5 bases from V and 6 from J, leaving 16 bases between them. CDR3 length: 15 residues. Germline assignment: CDR1 KGHSH and CDR2 LQKENI. CDR3 sequence reads: CASSSSTLSPGELFF. The CDR3 nucleotides are TGTGCCAGCTCATCAAGTACCCTATCCCCCGGGGAGCTGTTTTTT.

V and J are TRBV19 and TRBJ1-3; D might be TRBD1 (5 bases). CDR3 length: 15 residues. Trimming removed 3 bases at V and 8 bases at J, with 17 bases between. The germline gives CDR1 LNHDA, CDR2 SQIVND (reference sequence). CDR3 loop: CASSMMDTYGDTIYF. The CDR3 region has the DNA TGTGCCAGTAGTATGATGGACACCTACGGAGACACCATATATTTT.

V usage is TRBV5-4 and J usage is TRBJ2-7; 7 nucleotides line up with TRBD1. From germline, CDR1 is SGHNT and CDR2 YYREEE (reference sequence). The CDR3 spans 16 residues. V trimming: 1 base; J trimming: 3 bases; junction bases outside the gene matches: 10. The CDR3 loop is CASSLTTGTVNYEQYF. In DNA form, the CDR3 reads TGTGCCAGCAGCTTGACCACCGGGACAGTTAACTACGAGCAGTACTTC. Full variable domain (rest looked up from reference TRBV5-4 and TRBJ2-7): ETGVTQSPTHLIKTRGQQVTLRCSSQSGHNTVSWYQQALGQGPQFIFQYYREEENGRGNFPPRFSGLQFPNYSSELNVNALELDDSALYLCASSLTTGTVNYEQYFGPGTRLTVT.

This clone occurred once. The rearrangement joins TRBV4-2 to TRBJ2-1; 8 bases fit TRBD2. Germline V lookup: CDR1 LGHNA, CDR2 YNFKEQ. V shed 3 bases and J 5 bases; nucleotides not matched to a gene: 6. CDR3 size: 15 residues. DNA of the CDR3: TGTGCCAGCAGCCAGGGGACTAGGATAGACAATGAGCAGTTCTTC. Translated, it gives CASSQGTRIDNEQFF.

The V call is TRBV29-1, the J call TRBJ2-1; tentative D call: TRBD2 (6 bases). The CDR3 totals 14 residues. V lost 7 bases to trimming and J lost 1 base, with 14 bases between them. Germline CDR1 is SQVTM and CDR2 is ANQGSEA. CDR3 in DNA: TGCAGCGGCCGGAGGGCCAGTTCCTACAATGAGCAGTTCTTC. Residues: CSGRRASSYNEQFF.

Written as DNA, the CDR3 is TGTGCCAGCAGCTTAGGGGGTAGCGGGATGACGGACATTCAGTACTTC. It specifies CASSLGGSGMTDIQYF. The chain recombines TRBV11-2 with TRBJ2-4; 8 bases match TRBD2. Germline CDR1 is SGHAT and CDR2 is FQNNGV. The CDR3 is 16 amino acids. With V trimmed by 1 base and J by 8 bases, 10 bases remained unmatched.

The chain is built from TRBV7-9 and TRBJ2-4; 7 bases are shared with TRBD1. Germline V gene lookup returns CDR1 SEHNR and CDR2 FQNEAQ (reference sequence). J was trimmed by 0 bases and V by 1 base; bases with no gene match: 3. The CDR3 has 16 residues. The CDR3 bases are TGTGCCAGCAGCTTAGGGGACAGCCTAGCCAAAAACATTCAGTACTTC. As protein: CASSLGDSLAKNIQYF. Based on the CDR3 plus reference TRBV7-9 and TRBJ2-4, the full variable domain is DTGVSQNPRHKITKRGQNVTFRCDPISEHNRLYWYRQTLGQGPEFLTYFQNEAQLEKSRLLSDRFSAERPKGSFSTLEIQRTEQGDSAMYLCASSLGDSLAKNIQYFGAGTRLSVL.

Only one count was recorded for this clone. The chain combines TRBV4-1 with TRBJ1-4; the D is unclear. The CDR3 is 13 amino acids. The ends were cut back, 5 bases at V and 6 bases at J, with 10 bases in the middle. The V gene's germline CDR1 is MGHRA and CDR2 YSYEKL. The CDR3 DNA reads TGCGCCAGCAGCTTCCGGAGGGATGAAAAACTGTTTTTT. It translates to CASSFRRDEKLFF.

CDR3 in amino acids: CASRALTNYGYTF. Written as DNA, the CDR3 is TGTGCCAGTAGGGCCCTCACTAACTATGGCTACACCTTC. The chain employs TRBV19 and TRBJ1-2, with D uncertain. This CDR3 spans 13 amino acids. V was clipped by 6 bases and J by 0 bases, with 8 bases between them. Germline V CDR1 and CDR2: LNHDA, SQIVND (reference sequence).

CDR3 sequence reads: CASSQDPAGGSNYGYTF. The CDR3 DNA sequence: TGCGCCAGCAGCCAAGATCCCGCAGGGGGCTCTAACTATGGCTACACCTTC. The chain couples TRBV4-3 to TRBJ1-2; 8 nucleotides match TRBD1. Losses at the gene ends were 0 bases for V and 0 bases for J; bases not matched to a gene: 6. The length of the CDR3 is 17 residues. CDR1 and CDR2 from the germline V gene are LGHNA and YSLEER.

The chain is built from TRBV5-4 and TRBJ2-5; D ambiguous. Germline V lookup: CDR1 SGHNT, CDR2 YYREEE (reference sequence). The CDR3 totals 13 residues. V was trimmed by 2 bases and J by 1 base, leaving 6 bases between them. CDR3 loop: CASSFDIQETQYF. The CDR3, as DNA: TGTGCCAGCAGCTTCGACATCCAAGAGACCCAGTACTTC.